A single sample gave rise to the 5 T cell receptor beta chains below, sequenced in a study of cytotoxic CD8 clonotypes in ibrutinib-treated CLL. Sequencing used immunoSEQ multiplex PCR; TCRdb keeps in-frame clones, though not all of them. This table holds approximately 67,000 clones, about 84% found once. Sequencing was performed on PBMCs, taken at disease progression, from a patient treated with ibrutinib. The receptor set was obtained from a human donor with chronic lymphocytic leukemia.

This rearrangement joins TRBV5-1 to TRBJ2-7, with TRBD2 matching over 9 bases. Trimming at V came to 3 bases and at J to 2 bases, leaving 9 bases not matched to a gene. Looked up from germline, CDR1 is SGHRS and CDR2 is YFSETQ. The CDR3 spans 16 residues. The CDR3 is CASSSTLAGRAYEQYF. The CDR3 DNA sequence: TGCGCCAGCAGCTCCACCCTAGCGGGGAGGGCCTACGAGCAGTACTTC.

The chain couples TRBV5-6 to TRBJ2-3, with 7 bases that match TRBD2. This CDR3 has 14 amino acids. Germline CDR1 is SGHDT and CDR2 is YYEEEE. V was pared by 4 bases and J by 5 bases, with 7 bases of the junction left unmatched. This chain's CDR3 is CASSRPWGGDTQYF. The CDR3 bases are TGTGCCAGCAGCAGGCCTTGGGGGGGAGATACGCAGTATTTT. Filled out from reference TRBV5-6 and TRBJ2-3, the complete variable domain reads DAGVTQSPTHLIKTRGQQVTLRCSPKSGHDTVSWYQQALGQGPQFIFQYYEEEERQRGNFPDRFSGHQFPNYSSELNVNALLLGDSALYLCASSRPWGGDTQYFGPGTRLTVL.

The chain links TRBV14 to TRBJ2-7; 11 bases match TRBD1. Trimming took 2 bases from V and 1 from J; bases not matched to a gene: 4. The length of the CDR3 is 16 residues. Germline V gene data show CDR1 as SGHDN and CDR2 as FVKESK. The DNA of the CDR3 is TGTGCCAGCAGCCAATATGGACAGGGGGCGTCCTACGAGCAGTACTTC. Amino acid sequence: CASSQYGQGASYEQYF.

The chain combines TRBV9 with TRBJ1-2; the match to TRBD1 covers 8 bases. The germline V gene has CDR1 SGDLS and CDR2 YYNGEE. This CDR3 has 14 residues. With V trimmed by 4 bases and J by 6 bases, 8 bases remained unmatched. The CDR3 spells CASSILETGDGYTF. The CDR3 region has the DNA TGTGCCAGCAGCATCCTCGAGACAGGGGATGGCTACACCTTC.

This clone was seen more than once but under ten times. CDR3: CATADRVGQPQHF. As DNA, the CDR3 is TGTGCCACCGCAGACAGGGTGGGTCAGCCCCAGCATTTT. This sequence joins TRBV25-1 and TRBJ1-5; 7 bases are shared with TRBD1. With 10 bases clipped from V and 6 bases from J, the junction kept 9 bases outside the gene matches. Per the germline V gene, CDR1 is MGHDK and CDR2 is SYGVNS. The CDR3 loop spans 13 amino acids.